This T cell receptor (beta chain) was profiled in a study of blood T cell repertoires in COVID-19 (dated by TCRdb to between 2020 and 2021). For the study in its entirety: Samples from collaborators originated in the United States, Italy and Spain and spanned both the acute and convalescent phases of COVID-19. The samples were drawn from the first 160 participants of the ongoing ImmuneRACE study and from about 1,200 subjects provided by 6 global collaborators. Where available, HLA class I and class II types were obtained from metadata supplied by the sample provider rather than from assay-based typing. The repertoires were released in a freely available public database intended as a resource for research on the immune response to SARS-CoV-2. The prospective study material was composed of cDNA or gDNA derived from T cells, B-cell-depleted T cells, or PBMCs. Subjects who had been exposed to COVID-19, were actively infected with it, or had recovered from it provided the deeply sampled blood TCRbeta repertoires that made up the dataset. Nearly every sample came with metadata listing a de-identified subject ID, COVID-19 status, age in years and sex. General conclusions and limits of the study: The amount of clinical and demographic metadata varied by source and participant and was provided uncurated.

In its sample, this clone was seen a few times. Its antigen target is currently unknown. No clone much larger than this one lies a single base away; base qualities are absent. The immunoSEQ Assay, a bias-controlled multiplex PCR, was used to amplify TCRbeta CDR3 regions from genomic DNA. For the original study's pipeline: Within the assay, amplification of reference gene primers was used to estimate how many nucleated cells each sample contained. Sequence reads were collapsed and filtered to measure the absolute abundance of every unique TCRbeta CDR3 rearrangement. For each sample, productive Simpson clonality was calculated as the square root of Simpson's diversity index across productive rearrangements. Not all clones reach the TCRdb copy of this immuneACCESS table, which keeps in-frame sequences only. Checked studies attribute under half of the gap to unresolved V genes and leave the rest unexplained. V and J calls and clone size come straight from that table; D and trimming were deduced from the DNA. The sample data list roughly 150,000 clones, and about 79% of these were observed just once. Approximately 10% of the sample is in the top ten clones.

V is clipped by 6 bases and J by 0 bases, and the sequence between their germline boundaries is 15 bases long. Including cysteine and phenylalanine, the CDR3 has 15 amino acids. CDR3 DNA only is kept here, 45 bases in frame from base 1. Sequences MNHEY (CDR1) and SVGAGI (CDR2) are obtained from the germline V gene. Each collaborating institution followed its own protocols to collect whole blood in K2EDTA tubes. For TCRbeta analysis, collaborators shipped samples in one of three forms: frozen whole blood, isolated PBMCs, or DNA extracted from either of those sample types. The TCR comes from a woman between 50 and 59 years old with acute or convalescent COVID-19. The rearrangement combines TRBV6-5 with TRBJ2-7; the best D guess is TRBD2, with 6 bases matching. The sample was peripheral blood. CDR3 reads: CASRAPGLSSYEQYF. The base sequence is TGTGCCAGCAGGGCGCCGGGACTGAGCTCCTACGAGCAGTACTTC.